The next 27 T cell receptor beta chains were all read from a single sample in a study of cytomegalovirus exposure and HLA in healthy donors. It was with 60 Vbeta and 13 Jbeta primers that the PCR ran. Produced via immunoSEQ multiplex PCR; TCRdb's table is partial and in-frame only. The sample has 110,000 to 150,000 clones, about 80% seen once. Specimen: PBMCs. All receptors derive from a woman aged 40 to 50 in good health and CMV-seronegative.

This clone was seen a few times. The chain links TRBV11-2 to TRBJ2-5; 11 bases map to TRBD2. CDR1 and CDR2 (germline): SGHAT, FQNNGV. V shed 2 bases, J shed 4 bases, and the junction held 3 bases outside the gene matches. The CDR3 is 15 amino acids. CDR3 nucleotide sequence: TGTGCCAGCAGCTTATTAGCGGGAGGGGGAGAGACCCAGTACTTC. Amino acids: CASSLLAGGGETQYF.

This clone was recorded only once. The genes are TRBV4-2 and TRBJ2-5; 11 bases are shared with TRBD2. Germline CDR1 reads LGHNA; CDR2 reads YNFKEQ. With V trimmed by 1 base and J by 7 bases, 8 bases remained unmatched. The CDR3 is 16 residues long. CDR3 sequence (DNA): TGTGCCAGCAGCCAAGCGCGTAGCGGGAGGGGCGGGACCCAGTACTTC. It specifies CASSQARSGRGGTQYF.

The CDR3 coding sequence is TGTGCCAGCAGCTCAAGGACTAGCGGATACAATGAGCAGTTCTTC. This codes for CASSSRTSGYNEQFF. The J gene is TRBJ2-1, the V gene TRBV7-6, with TRBD2 identical over 10 bases. V trimming: 4 bases; J trimming: 4 bases; junction bases outside the gene matches: 4. Germline CDR1 is SGHVS and CDR2 is FNYEAQ. This CDR3 spans 15 amino acids.

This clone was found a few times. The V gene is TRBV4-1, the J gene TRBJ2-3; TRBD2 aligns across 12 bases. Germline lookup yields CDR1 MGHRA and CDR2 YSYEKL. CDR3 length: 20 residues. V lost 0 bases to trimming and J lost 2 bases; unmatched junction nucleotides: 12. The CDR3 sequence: CASSQEASGRAPTITDTQYF. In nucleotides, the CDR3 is TGCGCCAGCAGCCAAGAGGCTAGCGGGAGGGCCCCCACGATCACAGATACGCAGTATTTT.

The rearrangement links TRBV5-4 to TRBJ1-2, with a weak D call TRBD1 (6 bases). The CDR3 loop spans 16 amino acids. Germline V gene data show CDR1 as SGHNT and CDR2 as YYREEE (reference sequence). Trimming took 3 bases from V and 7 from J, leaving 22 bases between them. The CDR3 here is CASSSRTNQGYSGYTF. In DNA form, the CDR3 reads TGTGCCAGCAGCTCGCGTACTAATCAGGGGTATAGTGGCTACACCTTC.

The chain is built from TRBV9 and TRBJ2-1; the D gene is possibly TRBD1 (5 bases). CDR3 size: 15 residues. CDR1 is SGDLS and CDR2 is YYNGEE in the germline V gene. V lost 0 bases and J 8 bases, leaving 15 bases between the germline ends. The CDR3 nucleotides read TGTGCCAGCAGCGTAGACCCCGTCAGGGTCCATGAGCAGTTCTTC. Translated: CASSVDPVRVHEQFF.

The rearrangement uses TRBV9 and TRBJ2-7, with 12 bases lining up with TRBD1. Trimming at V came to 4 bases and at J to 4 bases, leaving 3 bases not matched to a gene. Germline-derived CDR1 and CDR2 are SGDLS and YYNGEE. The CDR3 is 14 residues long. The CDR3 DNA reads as TGTGCCAGCAGCCGGGACAGGGGGCTTTACGAGCAGTACTTC. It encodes CASSRDRGLYEQYF.

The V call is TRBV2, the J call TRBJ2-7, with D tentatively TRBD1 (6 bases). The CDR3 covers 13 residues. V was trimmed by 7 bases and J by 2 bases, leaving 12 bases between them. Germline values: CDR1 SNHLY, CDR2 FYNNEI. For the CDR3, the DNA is TGTGCCAGCAAGGGGGTCTTCACCTACGAGCAGTACTTC. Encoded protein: CASKGVFTYEQYF.

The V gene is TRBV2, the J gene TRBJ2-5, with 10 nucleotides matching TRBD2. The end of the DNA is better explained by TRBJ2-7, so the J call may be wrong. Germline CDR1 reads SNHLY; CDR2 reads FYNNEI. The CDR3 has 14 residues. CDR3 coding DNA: TGTGCCAGCAGCGGTAGCGGGGGGTTCCACGAGCAGTACTTC. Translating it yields CASSGSGGFHEQYF.

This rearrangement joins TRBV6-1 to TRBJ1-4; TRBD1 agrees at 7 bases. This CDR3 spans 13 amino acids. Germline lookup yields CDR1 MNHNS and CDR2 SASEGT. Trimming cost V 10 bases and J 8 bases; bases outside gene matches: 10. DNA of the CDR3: TGTGCCACACATGTGGACAGGTTCGAAAAACTGTTTTTT. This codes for CATHVDRFEKLFF.

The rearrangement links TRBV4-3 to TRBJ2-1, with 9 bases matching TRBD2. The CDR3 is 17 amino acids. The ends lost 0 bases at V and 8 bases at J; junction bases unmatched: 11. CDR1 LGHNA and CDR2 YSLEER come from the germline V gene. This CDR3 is CASSQDGFASGVYEQFF. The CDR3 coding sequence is TGCGCCAGCAGCCAAGATGGATTCGCTAGCGGGGTCTATGAGCAGTTCTTC.

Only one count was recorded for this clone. Written as DNA, the CDR3 is TGTGCCAGCAGCCTTCAAGGGGCAGGGTCGAACATTCAGTACTTC. Its translation: CASSLQGAGSNIQYF. The rearrangement joins TRBV11-1 to TRBJ2-4, with D possibly matching TRBD1 (5 bases). The CDR3 contains 15 residues. The germline V gene has CDR1 SGHAT and CDR2 FQDESV (reference sequence). The V and J ends lost 5 bases and 7 bases respectively, with 18 bases between them. Filled out from reference TRBV11-1 and TRBJ2-4, the complete variable domain reads EAEVAQSPRYKITEKSQAVAFWCDPISGHATLYWYRQILGQGPELLVQFQDESVVDDSQLPKDRFSAERLKGVDSTLKIQPAELGDSAMYLCASSLQGAGSNIQYFGAGTRLSVL.

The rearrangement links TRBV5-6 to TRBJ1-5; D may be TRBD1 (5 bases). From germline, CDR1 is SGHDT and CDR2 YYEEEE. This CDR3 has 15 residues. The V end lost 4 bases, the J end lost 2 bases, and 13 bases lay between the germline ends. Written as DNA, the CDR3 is TGTGCCAGCAGCCTGACCCAGGGCGGCAATCAGCCCCAGCATTTT. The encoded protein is CASSLTQGGNQPQHF. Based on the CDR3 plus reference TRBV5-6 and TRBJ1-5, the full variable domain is DAGVTQSPTHLIKTRGQQVTLRCSPKSGHDTVSWYQQALGQGPQFIFQYYEEEERQRGNFPDRFSGHQFPNYSSELNVNALLLGDSALYLCASSLTQGGNQPQHFGDGTRLSIL.

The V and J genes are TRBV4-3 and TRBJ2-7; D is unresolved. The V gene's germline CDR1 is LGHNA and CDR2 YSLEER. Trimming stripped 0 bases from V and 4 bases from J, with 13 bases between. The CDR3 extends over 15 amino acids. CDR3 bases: TGCGCCAGCAGCCAAGACAGAAGTCCCAATTACGAGCAGTACTTC. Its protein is CASSQDRSPNYEQYF.

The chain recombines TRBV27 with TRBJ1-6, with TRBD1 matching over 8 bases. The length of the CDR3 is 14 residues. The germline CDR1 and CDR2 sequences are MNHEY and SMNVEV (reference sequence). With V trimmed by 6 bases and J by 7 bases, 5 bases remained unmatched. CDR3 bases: TGTGCCAGCAGGGGTGACAGGGGAAATTCACCCCTCCACTTT. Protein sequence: CASRGDRGNSPLHF.

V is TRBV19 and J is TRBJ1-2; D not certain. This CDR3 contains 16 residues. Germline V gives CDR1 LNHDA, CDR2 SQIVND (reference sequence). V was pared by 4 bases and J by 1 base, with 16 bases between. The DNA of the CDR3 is TGTGCCAGTAGTAGAGGAATTCAGCCTGTTAACTATGGCTACACCTTC. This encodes CASSRGIQPVNYGYTF.

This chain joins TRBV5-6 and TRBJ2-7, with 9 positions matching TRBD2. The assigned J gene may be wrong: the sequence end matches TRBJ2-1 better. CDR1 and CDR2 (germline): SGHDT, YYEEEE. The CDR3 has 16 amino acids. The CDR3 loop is CASSLASSGMRNEQFF. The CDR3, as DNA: TGTGCCAGCAGCTTGGCGTCTAGCGGGATGAGGAATGAGCAGTTCTTC.

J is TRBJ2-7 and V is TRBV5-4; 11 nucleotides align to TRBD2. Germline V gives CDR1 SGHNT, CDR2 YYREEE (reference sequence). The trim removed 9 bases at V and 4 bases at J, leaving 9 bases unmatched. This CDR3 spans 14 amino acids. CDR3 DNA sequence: TGTGCCACCAAATTAGCGGGAGGGATATACGAGCAGTACTTC. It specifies CATKLAGGIYEQYF.

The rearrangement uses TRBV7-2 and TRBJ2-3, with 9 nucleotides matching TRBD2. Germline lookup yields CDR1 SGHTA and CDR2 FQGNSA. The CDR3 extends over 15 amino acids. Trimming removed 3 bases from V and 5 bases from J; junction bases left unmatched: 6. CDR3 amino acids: CASSLWREGGDTQYF. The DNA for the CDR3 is TGTGCCAGCAGCTTGTGGCGGGAGGGGGGAGATACGCAGTATTTT.

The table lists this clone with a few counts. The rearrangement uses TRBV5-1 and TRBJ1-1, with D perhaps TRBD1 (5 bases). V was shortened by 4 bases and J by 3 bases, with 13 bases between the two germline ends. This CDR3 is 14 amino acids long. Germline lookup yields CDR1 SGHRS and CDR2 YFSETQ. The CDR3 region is CASSVQGGDTEAFF. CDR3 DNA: TGCGCCAGCAGCGTTCAGGGTGGGGACACTGAAGCTTTCTTT. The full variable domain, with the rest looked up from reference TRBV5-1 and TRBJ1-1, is KAGVTQTPRYLIKTRGQQVTLSCSPISGHRSVSWYQQTPGQGLQFLFEYFSETQRNKGNFPGRFSGRQFSNSRSEMNVSTLELGDSALYLCASSVQGGDTEAFFGQGTRLTVV.

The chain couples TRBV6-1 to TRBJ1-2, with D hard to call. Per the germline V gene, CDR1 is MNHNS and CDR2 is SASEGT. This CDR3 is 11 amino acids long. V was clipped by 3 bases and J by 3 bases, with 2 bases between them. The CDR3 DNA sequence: TGTGCCAGCAGTGACGACTATGGCTACACCTTC. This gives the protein CASSDDYGYTF.

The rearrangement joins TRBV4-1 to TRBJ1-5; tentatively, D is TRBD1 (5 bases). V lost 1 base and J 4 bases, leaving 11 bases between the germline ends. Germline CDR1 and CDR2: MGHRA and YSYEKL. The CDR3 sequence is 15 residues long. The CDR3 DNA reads TGCGCCAGCAGCCAAGTGGAGGGGACTAATCAGCCCCAGCATTTT. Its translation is CASSQVEGTNQPQHF.

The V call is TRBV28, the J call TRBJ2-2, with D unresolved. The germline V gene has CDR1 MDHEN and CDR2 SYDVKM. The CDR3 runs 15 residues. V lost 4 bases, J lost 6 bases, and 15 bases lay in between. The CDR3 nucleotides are TGTGCCAGCAGTTCACTGAGAGTAGTGGCCGGGGAGCTGTTTTTT. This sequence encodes CASSSLRVVAGELFF.

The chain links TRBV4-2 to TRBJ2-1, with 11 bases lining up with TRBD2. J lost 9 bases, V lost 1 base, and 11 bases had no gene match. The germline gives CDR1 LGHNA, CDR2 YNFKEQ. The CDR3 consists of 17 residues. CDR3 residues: CASSQVPLAGESGEQFF. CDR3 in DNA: TGTGCCAGCAGCCAAGTTCCACTAGCGGGAGAGTCTGGTGAGCAGTTCTTC.

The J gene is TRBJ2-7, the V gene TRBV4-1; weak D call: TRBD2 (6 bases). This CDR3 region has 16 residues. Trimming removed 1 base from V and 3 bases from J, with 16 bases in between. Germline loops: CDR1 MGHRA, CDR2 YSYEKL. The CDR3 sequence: CASSQVGLRGGYEQYF. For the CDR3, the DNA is TGCGCCAGCAGCCAAGTGGGGTTGCGGGGAGGCTACGAGCAGTACTTC.

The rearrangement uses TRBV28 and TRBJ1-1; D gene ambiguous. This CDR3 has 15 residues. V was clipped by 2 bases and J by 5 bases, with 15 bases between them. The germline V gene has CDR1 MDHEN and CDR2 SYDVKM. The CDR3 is CASSLARGRGTEAFF. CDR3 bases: TGTGCCAGCAGTTTAGCACGGGGAAGAGGGACTGAAGCTTTCTTT.

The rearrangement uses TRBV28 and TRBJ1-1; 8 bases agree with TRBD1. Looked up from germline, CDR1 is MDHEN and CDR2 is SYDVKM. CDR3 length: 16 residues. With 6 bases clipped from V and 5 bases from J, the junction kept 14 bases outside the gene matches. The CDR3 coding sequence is TGTGCCAGCAGCCCGCCGTTGGGCGGGACAGGTACTGAAGCTTTCTTT. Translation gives CASSPPLGGTGTEAFF. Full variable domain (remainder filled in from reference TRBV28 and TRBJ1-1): DVKVTQSSRYLVKRTGEKVFLECVQDMDHENMFWYRQDPGLGLRLIYFSYDVKMKEKGDIPEGYSVSREKKERFSLILESASTNQTSMYLCASSPPLGGTGTEAFFGQGTRLTVV.